This paragraph covers one T cell receptor (beta chain) sequence. The sample originates from a study of T cell repertoires in cytomegalovirus infection. TCRdb redid the calling of the reads with MiXCR, one entry per CDR3 protein. The table has fewer than 300,000 distinct CDR3 sequences, more than 20% seen once. After removal of 7 bases from V and 6 bases from J, the junction contained 9 bases not matched to a gene. The CDR3 is 13 amino acids. Per the germline V gene, CDR1 is SQVTM and CDR2 is ANQGSEA. The material sequenced was PBMCs. The source is a human donor in good health (CMV status not recorded). Some clones in this sample may be carry-over from other donors' samples. V is TRBV29-1 and J is TRBJ2-5, with 9 bases matching TRBD1. The CDR3: CSGLTGGGKTQYF. The CDR3 nucleotides are TGCAGCGGATTGACAGGGGGTGGGAAGACCCAGTACTTC.